This entry concerns a single T cell receptor (beta chain). The data derive from a study of blood T cell repertoires in COVID-19. Study overall: Samples representing acute and convalescent COVID-19 were sourced from the United States, Italy and Spain.

The method was immunoSEQ multiplex PCR; TCRdb's version includes in-frame clones alone and lacks a portion of them. The sample has around 100,000 clones, over 80% seen once. Trimming took 9 bases from V and 0 from J, leaving 8 bases between them. The CDR3 contains 12 residues. Per the germline V gene, CDR1 is LGHNT and CDR2 is FRNRAP. The sequence was obtained from a man over 45 with acute or convalescent COVID-19. The V and J genes are TRBV12-5 and TRBJ1-2; a weak D match, TRBD1 (6 bases). The specimen sequenced was peripheral blood. Here the CDR3 reads CASRGTNYGYTF. In nucleotides, the CDR3 is TGTGCTAGCAGGGGTACTAACTATGGCTACACCTTC.